The entry that follows covers one TCR beta chain sequence. No antigen is known for it. Indicated time point: persistent/refractory GD, antithyroid drugs over 5 years with positive TRAb. From RNA extracted from PBMCs, the TCR library was made. Doctors identified Graves' disease using the American Thyroid Association guidelines. The patients were drawn from one endocrinology department in Xi'an, China. Assembly of TCR beta libraries relied on iRepertoire HTBI primers together with Arm-PCR of CDR3 regions. TCRdb itself ran the multiplex PCR reads through MiXCR, one entry per CDR3 protein. In the table there are 600,000 to 800,000 distinct CDR3 sequences, about 30% of which are singletons. This specimen belongs to a study of regulatory T cells in long-lasting Graves disease. Study findings and constraints: Patients with persistent disease showed a bias toward TRBV28, TRBJ1-2 and TRBJ2-5.

The CDR3 runs to 16 residues. The J segment lost 6 bases and the V segment lost 4 bases, leaving 13 bases of the junction unmatched. The germline CDR1 and CDR2 sequences are LNHNV and YYDKDF (reference sequence). The chain has TRBV15 and TRBJ2-5, with 8 bases fitting TRBD2. The receptor was derived from a female donor with Graves disease. The specimen was peripheral blood mononuclear cells (PBMCs), collected when the disease was refractory, from a patient treated with antithyroid drugs. CDR3 sequence reads: CATSNPPSGRVKTQYF. CDR3 nucleotide sequence: TGTGCCACCAGCAACCCTCCTAGCGGGCGAGTAAAGACCCAGTACTTC. Looking up the rest from reference TRBV15 and TRBJ2-5 gives the full variable domain: DAMVIQNPRYQVTQFGKPVTLSCSQTLNHNVMYWYQQKSSQAPKLLFHYYDKDFNNEADTPDNFQSRRPNTSFCFLDIRSPGLGDTAMYLCATSNPPSGRVKTQYFGPGTRLLVL.